Listed below are T cell receptor beta chains from one sample, sequenced in a study of response to subunit inactivated influenza vaccine. A single record per CDR3 protein comes from TCRdb applying MiXCR to the RT-PCR reads. The sample holds some 850,000 distinct CDR3 sequences, around 18% seen once. The sequencing here drew on PBMCs from blood, taken 4 to 6 days after vaccination. Receptor source: a man aged 45-60 years who received an inactivated influenza vaccine. The conserved cysteine and the conserved F or W are not part of the CDR3 here.

TRBJ2-2 | TRBV4-3 | ASSQDGPSGGTTGELF
TRBJ1-6 | TRBV4-1 | ASSQVVDNNPYNSPLH
TRBJ1-5 | TRBV10-3 | AISQEGGARNQPQH
TRBJ1-1 | TRBV18 | ASSPLGAVEAF
TRBJ2-7 | TRBV5-5 | ASSLGREGYEQY
TRBJ1-3 | TRBV12-3/TRBV12-4 | ASSYSGNTIY
TRBJ2-3 | TRBV10-3 | AISESPTPPTDTQY
TRBJ2-7 | TRBV7-6 | ASSENGGASYEQY
TRBJ2-5 | TRBV7-2 | ASSPIVQTQY
TRBJ2-7 | TRBV2 | ASRDRAYYEQY
TRBJ2-5 | TRBV28 | ASSLTLGGFEGETQY
TRBJ2-7 | TRBV20-1 | SARDPRDYEQY
TRBJ1-2 | TRBV7-2 | ASSNSRDYGYT
TRBJ2-3 | TRBV29-1 | SVEERRPIDTQY
TRBJ2-5 | TRBV15 | ATVRDRQQETQY
TRBJ2-7 | TRBV6-5 | ASSYSSDSYEQY
TRBJ1-2 | TRBV12-3/TRBV12-4 | ASSKSGGGIHGYT
TRBJ2-1 | TRBV4-3 | ASSPVSSYNEQF
TRBJ2-5 | TRBV10-2 | ASMEIQETQY
TRBJ2-1 | TRBV29-1 | SLWPGEYNEQF
TRBJ2-7 | TRBV4-3 | ASSQYLAGASGFEQY
TRBJ2-7 | TRBV4-2 | ASSPRDQGGEQY
TRBJ2-5 | TRBV28 | ASSYQGNGETQY
TRBJ2-5 | TRBV29-1 | SAEATLAGGLETQY
TRBJ2-2 | TRBV11-1 | ASSLSRAWISGGTNTGELF
TRBJ2-7 | TRBV28 | ASSPHYEQY
TRBJ2-3 | TRBV7-8 | ASSLISGSSTDTQY
TRBJ1-1 | TRBV5-1 | ASSRKDTNTEAF
TRBJ2-1 | TRBV5-1 | ASSRGTSGGHRSYNEQF
TRBJ1-1 | TRBV6-2/TRBV6-3 | ASRHPQVNTEAF
TRBJ2-7 | TRBV9 | ASSARQGPSEQY
TRBJ2-3 | TRBV5-1 | ASKTSGDRTDTQY
TRBJ2-1 | TRBV20-1 | SARPGLAGNNEQF
TRBJ2-7 | TRBV20-1 | SARVLGVVYEQY
TRBJ2-4 | TRBV5-1 | ASSSPDRVNIQY
TRBJ2-5 | TRBV24-1 | ATSIGAGGPGETQY
TRBJ1-4 | TRBV7-2 | ASSIRQGAGEKLF
TRBJ2-3 | TRBV24-1 | ATGAGGQGTDTQY
TRBJ2-3 | TRBV18 | ASSPGTSGAFTDTQY
TRBJ1-4 | TRBV4-3 | ASSQAQATNEKLF
TRBJ1-1 | TRBV6-1 | ASTSGGQGITEAF
TRBJ2-7 | TRBV29-1 | SVEGQGGNEQY
TRBJ2-5 | TRBV29-1 | SVEVWSDQETQY
TRBJ1-6 | TRBV12-3/TRBV12-4 | ASSSSGPSLH
TRBJ2-6 | TRBV6-7 | ASSYGQGSGANVLT
TRBJ2-7 | TRBV7-9 | ASSLDLGQGEQY
TRBJ2-7 | TRBV20-1 | SAGGPRGRAYEQY
TRBJ2-2 | TRBV7-9 | ASGLEGRELF
TRBJ2-3 | TRBV20-1 | SARDLRAGKDTQY
TRBJ1-1 | TRBV2 | ASCTTEKAF
TRBJ2-7 | TRBV12-3/TRBV12-4 | ASRYRGEQY
TRBJ2-5 | TRBV12-3/TRBV12-4 | ASSLRSGVETQY
TRBJ1-4 | TRBV11-2 | ASSLGYNEKLF
TRBJ1-5 | TRBV10-3 | AISEFSNQPQH
TRBJ2-7 | TRBV20-1 | SAQGGGIYEQY